Listed here are 13 T cell receptor beta chains from one sample, sequenced in a study of vaccination and CD4 T cells after COVID-19. These TCRs are of unknown antigen specificity. Indicated treatment: approximately nine-day PBMC culture with coronavirus spike peptide pools or control peptides (ViraFEST assay). The Oncomine TCR Beta short-read assay sequenced DNA from cultured CD4+ T cells. Using its own MiXCR run on the PCR reads, TCRdb lists one record per CDR3 protein. Found here are 12,000 or so distinct CDR3 sequences, around half of them singletons; the top ten hold roughly 15%. This material consisted of cultured CD4+ T cells from blood, taken after SARS-CoV-2 vaccination. These receptors were collected from a human donor with COVID-19.

This clonotype was detected a few times. J is TRBJ1-6 and V is TRBV19; no firm D call. Germline CDR1 LNHDA, CDR2 SQIVND (reference sequence). Deletions cut 5 bases from V and 8 bases from J, with 7 bases between. This CDR3 comprises 12 residues. CDR3 sequence (DNA): TGTGCCAGTAGTTACCGAGATTCACCCCTCCACTTT. It codes for CASSYRDSPLHF.

The chain couples TRBV28 to TRBJ1-2; D is uncertain. The germline V gene encodes CDR1 MDHEN and CDR2 SYDVKM. CDR3 length: 11 amino acids. Trimming stripped 4 bases from V and 7 bases from J, with 7 bases between. CDR3 region: CASSSKVGYTF. CDR3 coding DNA: TGTGCCAGCAGTTCCAAGGTTGGCTACACCTTC.

There are a few counts of this clonotype. V usage is TRBV7-9 and J usage is TRBJ1-1; possible D gene TRBD1, 5 bases. This CDR3 region has 15 residues. V dropped 5 bases and J dropped 1 base, with 14 bases sitting between them. From germline, CDR1 is SEHNR and CDR2 FQNEAQ (reference sequence). CDR3 DNA: TGTGCCAGCAGCGCACGGAGAACAGGGAACACTGAAGCTTTCTTT. This encodes CASSARRTGNTEAFF.

This clonotype has a handful of counts. J is TRBJ1-1 and V is TRBV6-1, with unresolved D. The germline gives CDR1 MNHNS, CDR2 SASEGT. The CDR3 is 15 residues long. The V gene lost 0 bases and the J gene lost 3 bases, with 11 bases spanning the gap. Here the CDR3 reads CASSEASIVYTEAFF. The DNA of the CDR3 is TGTGCCAGCAGTGAAGCGTCTATAGTCTACACTGAAGCTTTCTTT.

The rearrangement links TRBV27 to TRBJ1-2; 8 bases agree with TRBD1. The CDR3 runs 14 residues. Germline CDR1 and CDR2: MNHEY and SMNVEV (reference sequence). V gave up 3 bases and J gave up 7 bases; unmatched junction bases: 7. The CDR3 loop reads CASSFSGTGLGYTF. DNA of the CDR3: TGTGCCAGCAGTTTTTCCGGGACAGGCCTTGGCTACACCTTC.

The V call is TRBV6-1, the J call TRBJ2-5; tentative D call: TRBD1 (8 bases). V lost 6 bases and J lost 0, with 14 bases in between. Germline values: CDR1 MNHNS, CDR2 SASEGT. The CDR3 sequence is 15 residues long. CDR3 DNA sequence: TGTGCCAGCAGGCAACAGGGGGGGTACCAAGAGACCCAGTACTTC. Protein sequence: CASRQQGGYQETQYF.

The chain couples TRBV7-9 to TRBJ2-1; 8 bases match TRBD1. Germline CDR1 SEHNR, CDR2 FQNEAQ (reference sequence). J gave up 13 bases and V 2 bases, and 10 bases lay outside the gene matches. The CDR3 extends over 14 amino acids. The CDR3: CASSLSGQGLFQFF. The DNA of the CDR3 is TGTGCCAGCAGCTTATCAGGACAGGGTCTTTTCCAGTTCTTC.

This chain links TRBV7-2 with TRBJ1-6, with D possibly being TRBD1 (5 bases). CDR1 is SGHTA, CDR2 FQGNSA, per germline. The ends were cut back, 2 bases at V and 8 bases at J, with 13 bases in the middle. The CDR3 consists of 15 residues. CDR3 residues: CASSLSGTVYSPLHF. CDR3 sequence (DNA): TGTGCCAGCAGCTTATCGGGGACGGTATATTCACCCCTCCACTTT.

This clonotype has only a few counts. The V and J genes are TRBV7-9 and TRBJ2-5, with 13 bases fitting TRBD2. The CDR3 length is 16 residues. The V gene's germline CDR1 is SEHNR and CDR2 FQNEAQ (reference sequence). V shed 5 bases and J 2 bases; nucleotides not matched to a gene: 5. The CDR3 coding sequence is TGTGCCAGCAGCCCCCAGGGACTAGCGGGGCAAGAGACCCAGTACTTC. Residues: CASSPQGLAGQETQYF.

By frequency in the sample, this clonotype is large (0.1 to 1%). The chain links TRBV27 to TRBJ1-6, with 9 nucleotides matching TRBD1. Trimming at V came to 7 bases and at J to 6 bases, leaving 4 bases not matched to a gene. CDR1 MNHEY and CDR2 SMNVEV come from the germline V gene (reference sequence). The CDR3 contains 14 residues. The CDR3 DNA is TGTGCCAGCAAAAAGACAGGGGGTAATTCACCCCTCCACTTT. Translation: CASKKTGGNSPLHF.

The chain is built from TRBV5-1 and TRBJ1-6, with D unresolved. V dropped 0 bases and J dropped 9 bases, with 10 bases sitting between them. Germline lookup yields CDR1 SGHRS and CDR2 YFSETQ. This CDR3 is 14 amino acids long. The CDR3, as DNA: TGCGCCAGCAGCTTGGATCCGACTCGTTCACCCCTCCACTTT. Amino acids: CASSLDPTRSPLHF.

The gene calls are TRBV7-2 and TRBJ1-3; D gene ambiguous. Germline V lookup: CDR1 SGHTA, CDR2 FQGNSA. This CDR3 has 17 amino acids. V lost 5 bases to trimming and J lost 3 bases, with 20 bases between them. CDR3 residues: CASSPAALAFRGNTIYF. As DNA, the CDR3 is TGTGCCAGCAGCCCCGCCGCTCTGGCGTTCCGTGGAAACACCATATATTTT.

This rearrangement joins TRBV7-9 to TRBJ1-1, with D unresolved. Germline loops: CDR1 SEHNR, CDR2 FQNEAQ (reference sequence). The CDR3 consists of 15 residues. Trimming stripped 1 base from V and 10 bases from J, with 19 bases between. CDR3 in amino acids: CASSLDPPGSPVAFF. Here the CDR3 DNA reads TGTGCCAGCAGCTTAGACCCACCCGGTTCTCCCGTAGCTTTCTTT.